This T cell receptor beta chain was sequenced for a study of blood T cell repertoires in COVID-19. Study summary: Acute and convalescent COVID-19 specimens originated in the United States, Italy and Spain.

The CDR3 has 16 amino acids. The V gene end was trimmed by 10 bases and the J gene end by 6 bases; junction bases not matched to a gene: 13. Germline V gives CDR1 SGHTA, CDR2 FQGNSA. Researchers sorted participants into cohorts using their self-reported clinical history. Profiling relied on immunoSEQ multiplex PCR, and the TCRdb table lists in-frame clones only, not all of them. The sample lists 310,000 or so clones, about 93% occurring once. The specimen sequenced was PBMCs or T cells enriched from blood (not recorded which). The J gene is TRBJ1-6, the V gene TRBV7-2; 9 bases are a match to TRBD1. This TCR was sampled from a woman aged 30 to 39 who had recovered from COVID-19. CDR3 residues: CATMGFGTGSNSPLHF. The CDR3 nucleotides read TGTGCCACAATGGGGTTCGGGACAGGGTCTAATTCACCCCTCCACTTT.